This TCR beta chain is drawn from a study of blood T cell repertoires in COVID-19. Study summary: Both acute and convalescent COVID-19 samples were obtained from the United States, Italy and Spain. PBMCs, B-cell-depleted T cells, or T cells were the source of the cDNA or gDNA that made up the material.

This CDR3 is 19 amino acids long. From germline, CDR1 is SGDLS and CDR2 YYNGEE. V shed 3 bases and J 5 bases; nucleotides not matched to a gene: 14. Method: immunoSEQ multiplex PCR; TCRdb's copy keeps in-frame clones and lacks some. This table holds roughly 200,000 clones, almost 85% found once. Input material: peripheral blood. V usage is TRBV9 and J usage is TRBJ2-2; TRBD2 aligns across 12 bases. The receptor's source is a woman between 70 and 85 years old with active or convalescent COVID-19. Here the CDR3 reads CASSGRRTSGMRGTGELFF. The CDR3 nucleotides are TGTGCCAGCAGCGGCCGGCGGACTAGCGGGATGCGAGGGACCGGGGAGCTGTTTTTT.